This T cell receptor (beta chain) was sequenced for a study of blood T cell repertoires in COVID-19. Study background: Sources were T cells, B-cell-depleted T cells, or PBMCs; the material itself was cDNA or gDNA.

CDR3 length: 15 residues. The germline CDR1 and CDR2 sequences are MNHEY and SMNVEV (reference sequence). V shed 7 bases and J 4 bases; nucleotides not matched to a gene: 7. Per the original data handling: For nucleated cells, counts were estimated from reference gene primer amplification. TCRdb's copy holds only in-frame clones and misses some; the assay was immunoSEQ multiplex PCR. V, J and clone size are those of that table, while D and trimming were read from the DNA. The sample carries 650,000 to 800,000 clones, around 89% recorded once. This receptor was obtained from a woman aged 18-29 years with acute or convalescent COVID-19. V and J are TRBV27 and TRBJ1-2; 12 bases align to TRBD1. Sequencing was done on a sample of peripheral blood. As DNA, the CDR3 is TGTGCCAGCACCTCCGGGACAGGGGGCCTCTATGGCTACACCTTC. This sequence encodes CASTSGTGGLYGYTF.